This T cell receptor (beta chain) was documented in a study of shared clonotypes between healthy human individuals (dated by TCRdb to the early 2020s). Some background on the complete study: The cohort included a few men and a couple of women between 18 and 49 years of age. Per donor, three plates each were used for CD4 naive and CD4 memory, two for CD8 naive, and one for CD8 memory. To increase sequencing depth and limit assay-specific biases, different laboratories used diverse techniques to prepare libraries and sequence TCR repertoires. Leukapheresis yielded between about 0.8 and 9.5 billion PBMCs per donor. Blood TCR repertoires of roughly 5 healthy adults were deeply sequenced to estimate repertoire size and the extent of clonotype sharing between individuals. Findings and caveats that apply to the study as a whole: Naive subsets generally had larger estimated clonotype richness than memory subsets. The small number of donors limited the genetic and exposure-history diversity represented. Sharing across four donors was observed for roughly 5.4% of naive CD4, over 3% of naive CD8, about 2.5% of memory CD4, and roughly 0.4% of memory CD8 clonotypes. Rarefaction of sorted-subset datasets indicated incomplete sequencing despite the large sequencing depth. Based on pairwise subsampling, the degree of clonotype sharing among donors was expected to be affected by sequencing depth. Compared with non-shared clonotypes, clonotypes shared by all four sorted-subset donors had higher generation probabilities. Sampling was restricted to blood, and TCR repertoires in tissue are likely to differ from TCR repertoires in blood.

Concerning this clone itself: Its antigen specificity is not known. Base quality data are lacking; no much larger clone is found one base away.

The germline V gene yields MDHEN for CDR1 and SYDVKM for CDR2. The junction carries 12 bases between V and J, which are trimmed by 8 bases and 5 bases respectively. The cysteine opens and the phenylalanine closes a CDR3 of 12 amino acids. The DNA shown is the 36-base CDR3, in frame from base 1. Using the deep immunoSEQ assay, TCR CDR3 regions were amplified from genomic DNA by multiplex PCR. For each cell subset, the extracted genomic DNA was distributed evenly across all wells of several immunoSEQ 96-well plates, and each plate served as one replicate. For sorted subsets, approximately 190 ng of genomic DNA, equivalent to some 33,000 T cell genomes, went into each replicate PCR. The purified libraries were quantified using a Qubit 3.0 fluorometer, sized with a Bioanalyzer 2100, and then quantified again using the KAPA Library Quantification kit. Each immunoSEQ 96-well plate was sequenced on its own single-read 150-cycle Illumina NextSeq 550 flow cell. The authors processed their data as follows. Because the immunoSEQ output included only junctional sequences and no quality scores, the filtering could not be the same as the filtering used for full-length reads. To assign V/J genes and CDR3, sequences were annotated against IMGT germline references using PyIR, a Python wrapper for IgBLAST v1.9. Reads with weak V/J assignments (E-value above 1e-6), missing CDR3, stop codons, out-of-frame junctions, or ambiguous translated residues were removed. V3J clonotypes were defined by identical inferred V gene, J gene, and CDR3 amino acid sequence. The percentage overlap between two repertoires was calculated by dividing the number of shared unique clonotypes by the size of the smaller repertoire. RTK rarefaction, the Chao1 estimator, and Recon v2.1 estimates of unobserved clonotypes were used to assess repertoire richness. Generation probabilities for all TCRbeta clonotypes obtained by the gDNA method from four donors were computed using OLGA. TCRdb re-hosts the immuneACCESS table, in-frame sequences only. Its copies lack some clones; in the studies checked, an unresolved V gene accounts for under half of them, and the cause for the rest is not known. V and J calls and clone size are copied from that table; D and trimming were computed from the DNA. Within this sample are about 2.3 million clones, with 92% of them counted one time only. The ten biggest clones cover 0.37% of the sample.

Healthy HIV-negative adults with no recently reported acute infections or vaccinations were included as donors. Only Caucasian adults living in Nashville, Tennessee, USA were represented among the donors. CD4+ T cells were enriched by magnetic negative selection, after which naive cells were positively selected on CD45RA and the negative fraction was taken as the memory subset. Blood was collected by leukapheresis, and PBMCs were isolated by Ficoll-Histopaque density gradient centrifugation and then cryopreserved in liquid nitrogen vapor phase. Analytical flow cytometry was used to check the purity and quantity of each magnetically sorted T cell population. Genomic DNA was isolated from each sorted fraction and quantified by UV absorbance on a Nanodrop 2000c.

Sequencing was performed on naive CD4+ T cells from PBMCs. The sample's cell subset or site label, decoded: CD45RA+ positively selected. This sequence uses TRBV28 and TRBJ2-5, with the identity of the D gene unclear. This sequence was found in a man younger than 35 in good health. Some clones in this sample may be carry-over from other donors' samples. The DNA sequence is as follows: TGTGCCAGCCGTAAAGTCCAGGAGACCCAGTACTTC. The encoded protein is CASRKVQETQYF.